The present entry profiles one T cell receptor (beta chain) with its context. The data originate from a study of blood T cell repertoires in COVID-19. Looking at the study overall: The United States, Italy and Spain supplied acute and convalescent COVID-19 samples. PBMCs, B-cell-depleted T cells, or T cells provided the cDNA or gDNA that made up the material.

This CDR3 is 13 amino acids long. Trimming took 4 bases from V and 4 from J, leaving 10 bases between them. CDR1 and CDR2 (germline): ENHRY, SYGVKD. Original methodology: Amplification of reference gene primers was used by the study to estimate nucleated cell counts. This table comes from immunoSEQ multiplex PCR, and its TCRdb copy is limited to in-frame clones, with some not included. V and J calls and clone size come straight from that table; D and trimming were deduced from the DNA. Here the sample spans around 230,000 clones, 83% being singletons. This chain links TRBV10-3 with TRBJ1-2; TRBD1 might be the D (5 bases). The sample consisted of peripheral blood. This TCR came from a woman in her fifties or sixties with acute or convalescent COVID-19. The CDR3 DNA sequence: TGTGCCATCAGTGGTTGGACAACCTATGGCTACACCTTC. Protein sequence: CAISGWTTYGYTF.